Listed below are T cell receptor beta chains from one sample, sequenced in a study of T cells after somatic rescue of genetic block. Sequencing was performed with immunoSEQ multiplex PCR; in TCRdb, only in-frame clones are kept and a portion is missing. The data contain about 68,000 clones, around 92% of them singletons. The sample taken for sequencing was peripheral blood mononuclear cells (PBMCs). The receptors were gathered from a man aged 35-49 years. Both conserved end residues are part of each CDR3.

V gene: TRBV15
J gene: TRBJ1-3
CDR3 protein: CATYGRVGSGNTIYF

V gene: TRBV9
J gene: TRBJ2-3
CDR3 protein: CASSEWGRGETQYF

V gene: TRBV7-7
J gene: TRBJ2-1
CDR3 protein: CASSLGRGDEQFF

V gene: TRBV7-2
J gene: TRBJ1-4
CDR3 protein: CASSPTQGYEKLFF

V gene: TRBV7-9
J gene: TRBJ1-4
CDR3 protein: CASSLGETNEKLFF

V gene: TRBV19
J gene: TRBJ1-5
CDR3 protein: CASSFDLERNQPQHF

V gene: TRBV11-2
J gene: TRBJ2-2
CDR3 protein: CASSYGRGQVGELFF

V gene: TRBV19
J gene: TRBJ2-7
CDR3 protein: CASSRGQVYEQYF

V gene: TRBV18
J gene: TRBJ2-2
CDR3 protein: CASSTERGTGELFF

V gene: TRBV5-3
J gene: TRBJ1-5
CDR3 protein: CARSLEGAFLPHF

V gene: TRBV28
J gene: TRBJ1-5
CDR3 protein: CASSSGQLNQPQHF

V gene: TRBV15
J gene: TRBJ2-2
CDR3 protein: CATSRVGQIITGELFF

V gene: TRBV5-6
J gene: TRBJ1-6
CDR3 protein: CASSAGTAGSYNSPLHF

V gene: TRBV19
J gene: TRBJ2-7
CDR3 protein: CASKGQFYEQYF

V gene: TRBV4-1
J gene: TRBJ2-2
CDR3 protein: CASSQPTGGPGELFF

V gene: TRBV19
J gene: TRBJ2-5
CDR3 protein: CASRLAGLETQYF

V gene: TRBV5-1
J gene: TRBJ1-2
CDR3 protein: CASSYSGTEYGYTF

V gene: TRBV28
J gene: TRBJ2-3
CDR3 protein: CASSPLGLADSTDTQYF

V gene: TRBV7-9
J gene: TRBJ2-3
CDR3 protein: CASSLERLAGYRDTQYF

V gene: TRBV4-1
J gene: TRBJ2-5
CDR3 protein: CASSQAPGGPETQYF

V gene: TRBV11-1
J gene: TRBJ1-6
CDR3 protein: CASSFNSGAPLHF

V gene: TRBV4-1
J gene: TRBJ2-1
CDR3 protein: CASSHLAGSSYNEQFF

V gene: TRBV5-5
J gene: TRBJ2-2
CDR3 protein: CASSSYRRGRRTGELFF